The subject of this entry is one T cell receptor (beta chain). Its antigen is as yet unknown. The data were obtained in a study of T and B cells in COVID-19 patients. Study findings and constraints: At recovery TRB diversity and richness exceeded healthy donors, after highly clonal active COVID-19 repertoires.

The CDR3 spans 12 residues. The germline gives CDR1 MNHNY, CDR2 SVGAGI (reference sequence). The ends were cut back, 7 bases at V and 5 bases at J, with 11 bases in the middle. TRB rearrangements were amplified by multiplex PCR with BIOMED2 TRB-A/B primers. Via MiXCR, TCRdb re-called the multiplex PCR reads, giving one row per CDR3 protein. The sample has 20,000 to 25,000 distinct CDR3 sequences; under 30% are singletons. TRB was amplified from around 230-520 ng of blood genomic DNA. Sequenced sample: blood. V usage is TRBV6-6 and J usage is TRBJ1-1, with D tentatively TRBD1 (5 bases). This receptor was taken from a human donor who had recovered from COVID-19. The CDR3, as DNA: TGTGCCAGCACCCTGGGGGTTACTGAAGCTTTCTTT. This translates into CASTLGVTEAFF.